The 20 T cell receptor beta chains listed next were all sequenced from one sample in a study of metastatic and nonmetastatic thyroid tumors. Treatment of any kind had been given to no patient before thyroid surgery. TCRdb reprocessed the PCR reads using MiXCR. The table has more than 15,000 clones, roughly 15% seen once. The material sequenced was blood. These receptor sequences come from a male donor with papillary thyroid cancer or a benign thyroid nodule (not recorded which). Some clones in this sample may be carry-over from other donors' samples.

The chain is built from TRBV30 and TRBJ2-7; D unresolved. The CDR3 consists of 14 residues. V was trimmed by 2 bases and J by 3 bases, leaving 14 bases between them. Germline CDR1 is GTSNPN and CDR2 is SVGIG (reference sequence). The CDR3 protein is CAWSRAGSLYEQYF. In DNA, the CDR3 is TGTGCCTGGAGTAGGGCAGGATCCCTCTACGAGCAGTACTTC.

This clone has at least ten counts. V gene TRBV20-1 combines with J gene TRBJ2-1, with a possible D match to TRBD2 (5 bases). The germline V gene has CDR1 DFQATT and CDR2 SNEGSKA (reference sequence). Trimming left V 6 bases short and J 10 bases short, with 10 bases between. CDR3 length: 10 amino acids. Here the CDR3 reads CSAMRAEQFF. Written as DNA, the CDR3 is TGCAGTGCAATGAGGGCAGAGCAGTTCTTC.

This chain connects TRBV20-1 to TRBJ2-2; TRBD1 agrees at 8 bases. This CDR3 region has 16 residues. J was trimmed by 1 base and V by 3 bases; bases with no gene match: 7. Germline CDR1 DFQATT, CDR2 SNEGSKA (reference sequence). The CDR3 region has the DNA TGCAGTGCTAGCCCAGGGGGCCCCCTGAACACCGGGGAGCTGTTTTTT. Translating it yields CSASPGGPLNTGELFF.

This clone has more than one count but fewer than ten. The chain recombines TRBV12-3 or TRBV12-4 with TRBJ2-7; D possibly corresponds to TRBD1 (7 bases). Trimming took off 1 base at V and 1 base at J, with 11 bases between the two ends. This CDR3 region has 15 residues. DNA of the CDR3: TGTGCCAGCAGTTTAGGCAGGGGGGTTTCCTACGAGCAGTACTTC. Translating gives CASSLGRGVSYEQYF.

This clone was found many times. The chain combines TRBV19 with TRBJ1-1, with unresolved D. Trimming shortened V by 3 bases and J by 4 bases, and 9 bases separated the two germline ends. This CDR3 is built from 13 residues. Germline V CDR1 and CDR2: LNHDA, SQIVND (reference sequence). CDR3: CASSIMGSTEAFF. The CDR3 nucleotides read TGTGCCAGTAGTATTATGGGGTCCACTGAAGCTTTCTTT.

This clone was recorded at least ten times. This sequence joins TRBV6-2 or TRBV6-3 and TRBJ2-7; D call uncertain. Trimming pared 4 bases from V and 3 bases from J, leaving 19 bases between. The CDR3 length is 16 residues. Per germline, CDR1 MNHEY and CDR2 SVGEGT. DNA of the CDR3: TGTGCCAGCAGTTCCCCCTTGTCTCGCGGAGACTACGAGCAGTACTTC. It codes for CASSSPLSRGDYEQYF.

This clone was seen repeatedly, ten times or more. This chain uses TRBV28 with TRBJ2-7, with a weak D call TRBD1 (6 bases). V dropped 6 bases and J dropped 4 bases, with 10 bases sitting between them. CDR1 is MDHEN, CDR2 SYDVKM, per germline. CDR3 length: 12 residues. The CDR3 DNA reads as TGTGCCAGCAGCCCCGACAGGTACGAGCAGTACTTC. Its protein is CASSPDRYEQYF.

Ten or more counts support this clone. The J gene is TRBJ2-4, the V gene TRBV6-2 or TRBV6-3; 8 bases agree with TRBD2. Trimming at V came to 2 bases and at J to 6 bases, leaving 12 bases not matched to a gene. From germline, CDR1 is MNHEY and CDR2 SVGEGT. This CDR3 comprises 17 residues. CDR3 sequence reads: CASSYSAGGLSLNIQYF. CDR3 coding DNA: TGTGCCAGCAGTTACAGCGCGGGAGGCCTCTCGTTAAACATTCAGTACTTC.

This clone was seen repeatedly, ten times or more. This chain uses TRBV7-3 with TRBJ2-7; possibly TRBD1 or TRBD2 for D (6 bases each). V lost 3 bases, J lost 6 bases, and 12 bases lay in between. Germline V CDR1 and CDR2: SGHTA, FQGTGA. The CDR3 spans 13 residues. CDR3 coding DNA: TGTGCCAGCAGCTTGACTAGGGGGATCGAGCAGTACTTC. It codes for CASSLTRGIEQYF.

By share, this clone ranks as medium-sized. This CDR3 reads CASSRQGSTEAFF. In DNA, the CDR3 is TGTGCCAGCAGTAGACAGGGATCCACTGAAGCTTTCTTT. The V and J genes are TRBV6-1 and TRBJ1-1; 7 nucleotides align to TRBD1. The length of the CDR3 is 13 residues. The germline CDR1 and CDR2 sequences are MNHNS and SASEGT. V gave up 5 bases and J gave up 4 bases; unmatched junction bases: 4.

This clone occurred many times. J is TRBJ1-6 and V is TRBV6-1; D gene ambiguous. CDR1 MNHNS and CDR2 SASEGT come from the germline V gene. The CDR3 contains 14 residues. The V end was cut by 2 bases, the J end by 7 bases, with 9 bases between. This CDR3 is CASSERAANSPLHF. In DNA, the CDR3 is TGTGCCAGCAGTGAACGGGCGGCGAATTCACCCCTCCACTTT.

This clone was seen only a few times. CDR3 protein: CASSGRPVGSGTDTQYF. The CDR3 DNA sequence: TGTGCCAGCAGCGGCCGTCCAGTGGGGAGTGGCACAGATACGCAGTATTTT. The chain combines TRBV11-2 with TRBJ2-3, with D possibly matching TRBD2 (5 bases). The CDR3 runs to 17 residues. Germline V CDR1 and CDR2: SGHAT, FQNNGV. Trimming removed 5 bases from V and 1 base from J, with 19 bases in between.

At least ten counts were recorded for this clone. V usage is TRBV25-1 and J usage is TRBJ2-1; D is unresolved. Germline CDR1 reads MGHDK; CDR2 reads SYGVNS. Trimming pared 1 base from V and 7 bases from J, leaving 11 bases between. This CDR3 is 14 amino acids long. The chain's CDR3 is CASSEFDTENEQFF. The DNA of the CDR3 is TGTGCCAGCAGTGAATTTGACACGGAGAATGAGCAGTTCTTC.

This clone was seen many times. This chain joins TRBV7-6 and TRBJ2-7; D not certain. V was shortened by 5 bases and J by 2 bases, with 16 bases between the two germline ends. The CDR3 has 15 amino acids. Germline V gene sequence: CDR1 SGHVS, CDR2 FNYEAQ. CDR3 sequence reads: CASSPSAGSTYEQYF. In DNA, the CDR3 is TGTGCCAGCAGCCCAAGTGCCGGGTCAACCTACGAGCAGTACTTC.

This clone was detected ten times or more. This sequence joins TRBV6-6 and TRBJ2-7; a weak D match, TRBD1 (5 bases). CDR3 length: 16 residues. Trimming shortened V by 0 bases and J by 2 bases, and 14 bases separated the two germline ends. CDR1 is MNHNY, CDR2 SVGAGI, per germline (reference sequence). The CDR3: CASSYSRQTLTYEQYF. The DNA of the CDR3 is TGTGCCAGCAGTTACTCTAGACAGACTTTAACCTACGAGCAGTACTTC.

This clone was seen many times. The rearrangement joins TRBV14 to TRBJ2-3, with unresolved D. Trimming removed 2 bases from V and 2 bases from J, with 17 bases in between. CDR3 length equals 17 residues. CDR1 and CDR2 from the germline V gene are SGHDN and FVKESK. CDR3 residues: CASSQLEMGTATDTQYF. DNA for the CDR3: TGTGCCAGCAGCCAACTGGAGATGGGCACTGCCACAGATACGCAGTATTTT.

This clone was detected ten times or more. The V gene is TRBV29-1, the J gene TRBJ2-1; D unresolved. Germline V CDR1 and CDR2: SQVTM, ANQGSEA. The CDR3 extends over 13 amino acids. Trimming removed 0 bases from V and 7 bases from J, with 10 bases in between. This chain's CDR3 is CSVEEYPENEQFF. CDR3 coding DNA: TGCAGCGTTGAAGAGTACCCAGAGAATGAGCAGTTCTTC.

This clone was seen many times. This sequence joins TRBV7-9 and TRBJ1-2; D is perhaps TRBD1 (5 bases). Trimming pared 4 bases from V and 4 bases from J, leaving 16 bases between. Looked up from germline, CDR1 is SEHNR and CDR2 is FQNEAQ (reference sequence). This CDR3 has 15 residues. CDR3 sequence: CASSSGIARVYGYTF. In nucleotides, the CDR3 is TGTGCCAGCAGCTCCGGTATAGCCAGGGTCTATGGCTACACCTTC. Looking up the rest from reference TRBV7-9 and TRBJ1-2 gives the full variable domain: DTGVSQNPRHKITKRGQNVTFRCDPISEHNRLYWYRQTLGQGPEFLTYFQNEAQLEKSRLLSDRFSAERPKGSFSTLEIQRTEQGDSAMYLCASSSGIARVYGYTFGSGTRLTVV.

This clone was counted between two and nine times. V is TRBV12-3 or TRBV12-4 and J is TRBJ2-7; D is unresolved. V was trimmed by 5 bases and J by 5 bases, leaving 16 bases between them. There are 14 residues in the CDR3. CDR3 in DNA: TGTGCCAGCAGTGATCGGGTGGATGTCAACGAGCAGTACTTC. Translating it yields CASSDRVDVNEQYF.

Of note for this clone: A much larger clone lies a single base off, so this may be a read error. Other DNA sequences in this specimen translate into the identical CDR3. The chain couples TRBV5-1 to TRBJ1-1; D possibly corresponds to TRBD1 (5 bases). The germline V gene has CDR1 SGHRS and CDR2 YFSETQ. The CDR3 consists of 12 residues. The CDR3 coding sequence is TGTGCCAGCAGCCCGGGGGGGGCTGAAGCTTTCTTT. Protein sequence: CASSPGGAEAFF.